A single sample is the source of the 18 T cell receptor beta chains below, sequenced in a study of blood T cell repertoires in COVID-19. Generated by immunoSEQ multiplex PCR, the TCRdb table keeps only in-frame clones and is missing some. This table has 45,000 or so clones, about 82% appearing once. The sample comprised peripheral blood. The receptor source for this set is a woman in her fifties or sixties with acute or convalescent COVID-19.

The chain employs TRBV5-6 and TRBJ2-3, with 11 bases that match TRBD2. Germline loops: CDR1 SGHDT, CDR2 YYEEEE. J was trimmed by 4 bases and V by 3 bases; bases with no gene match: 10. The CDR3 runs to 17 residues. CDR3 in DNA: TGTGCCAGCAGCTGGGGGACTAGCGGTGTCTTCGCAGATACGCAGTATTTT. This sequence encodes CASSWGTSGVFADTQYF.

The chain couples TRBV7-6 to TRBJ2-3, with 12 bases lining up with TRBD2. With V trimmed by 6 bases and J by 5 bases, 6 bases remained unmatched. CDR3 length: 15 amino acids. CDR1 is SGHVS, CDR2 FNYEAQ, per germline. The CDR3 protein is CASRPSGGAEDTQYF. The CDR3 nucleotides read TGTGCCAGCAGACCTAGCGGGGGGGCCGAAGATACGCAGTATTTT.

The chain is built from TRBV5-1 and TRBJ2-7; 7 positions match TRBD2. Germline trimming cut 4 bases from V and 2 bases from J; bases unmatched to any gene: 6. The CDR3 extends over 14 amino acids. Germline CDR1 reads SGHRS; CDR2 reads YFSETQ. CDR3 DNA: TGCGCCAGCAGCGGAGGGACTACCACCTACGAGCAGTACTTC. It yields the protein CASSGGTTTYEQYF.

CDR3 in DNA: TGTGCCAGCAGCGTTCAAGGGGGCATTAGGTATGGCTACACCTTC. It encodes CASSVQGGIRYGYTF. The chain carries TRBV27 and TRBJ1-2, with 7 bases that match TRBD1. The CDR3 covers 15 residues. Losses at the gene ends were 6 bases for V and 5 bases for J; bases not matched to a gene: 12. Germline V lookup: CDR1 MNHEY, CDR2 SMNVEV (reference sequence).

The gene calls are TRBV3-1 (or the pseudogene TRBV3-2) and TRBJ2-3; weak D call: TRBD2 (6 bases). The CDR3 covers 17 residues. Looked up from germline, CDR1 is LGHDT and CDR2 is YNNKEL (reference sequence). Trimming removed 3 bases at V and 0 bases at J, with 16 bases between. The CDR3 here is CASSQALADISTDTQYF. The CDR3 DNA reads TGTGCCAGCAGCCAGGCCTTAGCGGATATCAGCACAGATACGCAGTATTTT.

This clone was detected once. The rearrangement joins TRBV5-4 to TRBJ1-5; TRBD1 is a possible D gene (6 bases). Trimming cost V 4 bases and J 0 bases, with 11 bases left between them. Germline V CDR1 and CDR2: SGHNT, YYREEE (reference sequence). The CDR3 sequence is 15 residues long. The CDR3 region is CASSVGTSSNQPQHF. As DNA, the CDR3 is TGTGCCAGCAGCGTAGGGACATCTAGCAATCAGCCCCAGCATTTT.

This clone has only one observation. The chain joins TRBV2 to TRBJ2-3, with TRBD1 as a possible D gene (6 bases). V lost 2 bases to trimming and J lost 4 bases, with 13 bases between them. The CDR3 runs to 15 residues. CDR1 is SNHLY and CDR2 is FYNNEI in the germline V gene. CDR3 bases: TGTGCCAGCAGTGAATTGGGGGCTGGCTCAGATACGCAGTATTTT. As protein: CASSELGAGSDTQYF. Looking up the rest from reference TRBV2 and TRBJ2-3 gives the full variable domain: EPEVTQTPSHQVTQMGQEVILRCVPISNHLYFYWYRQILGQKVEFLVSFYNNEISEKSEIFDDQFSVERPDGSNFTLKIRSTKLEDSAMYFCASSELGAGSDTQYFGPGTRLTVL.

This chain connects TRBV7-2 to TRBJ2-1, with 10 bases matching TRBD1. The V and J ends lost 5 bases and 8 bases, in that order; junction bases with no gene match: 3. This CDR3 is 13 amino acids long. Germline V gene lookup returns CDR1 SGHTA and CDR2 FQGNSA. CDR3 amino acids: CASSRDRGHEQFF. The CDR3 DNA reads as TGTGCCAGCAGCCGGGACAGGGGCCATGAGCAGTTCTTC.

The rearrangement uses TRBV16 and TRBJ2-1; TRBD2 matches 8 bases. V dropped 5 bases and J dropped 4; count of bases not matched to a gene: 7. Germline V gene sequence: CDR1 KGHSY, CDR2 FQNENV. The CDR3 runs 15 residues. The CDR3 coding sequence is TGTGCCAGCAGCTTAGCCGGGACTAGATACAATGAGCAGTTCTTC. Its translation is CASSLAGTRYNEQFF.

This clone was seen just once. The V and J genes are TRBV6-5 and TRBJ1-4; tentative D call: TRBD1 (6 bases). The CDR3 is made up of 16 amino acids. CDR1 and CDR2 from the germline V gene are MNHEY and SVGAGI. V shed 0 bases and J shed 8 bases, with 16 bases lying between them. CDR3 sequence: CASSYSWTGGQEKLFF. CDR3 in DNA: TGTGCCAGCAGTTACTCATGGACGGGCGGACAGGAAAAACTGTTTTTT.

V gene TRBV6-4 combines with J gene TRBJ2-7; TRBD2 aligns across 9 bases. With V trimmed by 8 bases and J by 7 bases, 12 bases remained unmatched. The CDR3 sequence is 14 residues long. The germline CDR1 and CDR2 sequences are MRHNA and SNTAGT. The CDR3 DNA sequence: TGTGCCAGCTGGTTGGCGGGAGGGCCGGGGGAGCAGTACTTC. It is translated as CASWLAGGPGEQYF.

In DNA, the CDR3 is TGTGCCAGCAGTTACCGTTCCAGGAACCAACACACAGATACGCAGTATTTT. This gives the protein CASSYRSRNQHTDTQYF. V usage is TRBV6-2 or TRBV6-3 and J usage is TRBJ2-3; unclear D gene. This CDR3 has 17 amino acids. Germline V gene lookup returns CDR1 MNHEY and CDR2 SVGEGT. V lost 2 bases to trimming and J lost 2 bases, with 17 bases between them.

This clone was seen just once. The chain carries TRBV4-1 and TRBJ1-3; 11 bases fit TRBD1. The junction had 13 bases not matched to a gene; V was cut back by 0 bases and J by 9 bases. The CDR3 has 18 residues. Germline CDR1 and CDR2: MGHRA and YSYEKL. CDR3 coding DNA: TGCGCCAGCAGCCAAGATCGAAGGGACAGGGGGAATAGCGGCACCATATATTTT. Amino acids: CASSQDRRDRGNSGTIYF.

Only one count was recorded for this clone. This rearrangement joins TRBV28 to TRBJ2-5; 13 bases align to TRBD2. This CDR3 comprises 15 residues. CDR1 is MDHEN and CDR2 is SYDVKM in the germline V gene. Unmatched junction bases numbered 8, after V lost 8 bases and J lost 5 bases. The DNA of the CDR3 is TGTGCCAGCTCTATATCGACTAGCGGGAGGGAGACCCAGTACTTC. Translation gives CASSISTSGRETQYF.

The J gene is TRBJ1-3, the V gene TRBV27, with a possible D match to TRBD1 (5 bases). CDR3 length: 13 amino acids. In germline, CDR1 is MNHEY, CDR2 SMNVEV (reference sequence). Trimming took off 9 bases at V and 1 base at J, with 10 bases between the two ends. DNA for the CDR3: TGTGCCAGTAAGGGGTTTTCTGGAAACACCATATATTTT. The encoded protein is CASKGFSGNTIYF.

The table lists this clone with a count of one. The chain carries TRBV7-9 and TRBJ2-7, with D possibly matching TRBD1 (8 bases). The length of the CDR3 is 15 residues. Deletions cut 2 bases from V and 2 bases from J, with 13 bases between. Germline-derived CDR1 and CDR2 are SEHNR and FQNEAQ (reference sequence). In nucleotides, the CDR3 is TGTGCCAGCAGCTTACGGGGGGACAGGCCCTACGAGCAGTACTTC. It codes for CASSLRGDRPYEQYF.

This clone was observed once. V gene TRBV4-1 combines with J gene TRBJ1-3; D ambiguous. Germline V gene sequence: CDR1 MGHRA, CDR2 YSYEKL. V was pared by 2 bases and J by 4 bases, with 12 bases between. The CDR3 consists of 15 residues. In DNA form, the CDR3 reads TGCGCCAGCAGCCAACCTGACCGGGAAGGAAACACCATATATTTT. Amino acids: CASSQPDREGNTIYF.

V is TRBV28 and J is TRBJ1-1; 7 nucleotides match TRBD1. The V gene end was trimmed by 2 bases and the J gene end by 2 bases; junction bases not matched to a gene: 2. Germline lookup yields CDR1 MDHEN and CDR2 SYDVKM. The CDR3 runs 14 residues. CDR3 nucleotide sequence: TGTGCCAGCAGTTTAGAAGGGGGCAACACTGAAGCTTTCTTT. This encodes CASSLEGGNTEAFF.